The 29 T cell receptor beta chains listed next were all sequenced from one sample in a study of CD8 T cells in ankylosing spondylitis. Using its own MiXCR run on the 5' RACE reads, TCRdb lists one record per CDR3 protein. Among some 150,000 distinct CDR3 sequences listed, around two fifths were seen once. The source material was synovial fluid, either unsorted or a sorted T cell fraction (not recorded which). The receptors derive from a male donor with ankylosing spondylitis.

V usage is TRBV11-2 and J usage is TRBJ2-7; D is perhaps TRBD1 (5 bases). The CDR3 spans 15 residues. The V end lost 5 bases, the J end lost 1 base, and 15 bases lay between the germline ends. Per germline, CDR1 SGHAT and CDR2 FQNNGV. CDR3 residues: CASSAPGLKSYEQYF. In nucleotides, the CDR3 is TGTGCCAGCAGCGCCCCAGGGCTGAAGTCCTACGAGCAGTACTTC.

This clonotype has just a few counts. The chain has TRBV6-1 and TRBJ1-4; a weak D match, TRBD1 (6 bases). The V and J ends lost 6 bases and 7 bases respectively, with 15 bases between them. There are 14 residues in the CDR3. CDR1 is MNHNS, CDR2 SASEGT, per germline. The DNA for the CDR3 is TGTGCCAGCAGCTGGCGGGGGCAGACTGAAAAACTGTTTTTT. It yields the protein CASSWRGQTEKLFF.

This clonotype was detected a few times. The chain has TRBV6-5 and TRBJ2-2; no firm D call. V lost 3 bases, J lost 5 bases, and 10 bases lay in between. Germline CDR1 MNHEY, CDR2 SVGAGI. The CDR3 is 14 residues long. The CDR3 DNA reads as TGTGCCAGCAGTTATGGGGTGGGGACCGGGGAGCTGTTTTTT. Protein sequence: CASSYGVGTGELFF.

This clonotype appeared a few times. V is TRBV6-4 and J is TRBJ2-3; 9 positions match TRBD2. Losses at the gene ends were 6 bases for V and 1 base for J; bases not matched to a gene: 2. This CDR3 is 14 amino acids long. Per germline, CDR1 MRHNA and CDR2 SNTAGT. The CDR3 reads CASSQRGGTDTQYF. The CDR3 bases are TGTGCCAGCAGCCAGCGGGGGGGCACAGATACGCAGTATTTT.

A few counts support this clonotype. An end of the junction does not agree with germline; a read error may underlie this. The genes are TRBV28 and TRBJ2-7; 8 nucleotides match TRBD1. CDR1 is MDHEN, CDR2 SYDVKM, per germline. The CDR3 spans 10 residues. CDR3 in DNA: TGTGCCAGCAGTAAATGGGACAGGATATTC. Protein: CASSKWDRIF.

This clonotype was picked up one time. The chain has TRBV28 and TRBJ2-2; TRBD2 matches at 9 bases. CDR1 and CDR2 from the germline V gene are MDHEN and SYDVKM. The V segment lost 2 bases and the J segment 1 base; nucleotides outside the gene matches: 17. This CDR3 is 21 amino acids long. CDR3 nucleotide sequence: TGTGCCAGCAGTTTACCGACTAGCGGCCATTCTCGTTCCTTGAACACCGGGGAGCTGTTTTTT. It specifies CASSLPTSGHSRSLNTGELFF.

The chain is built from TRBV6-1 and TRBJ2-3, with 7 bases lining up with TRBD2. V was pared by 2 bases and J by 4 bases, with 6 bases of the junction left unmatched. CDR1 and CDR2 (germline): MNHNS, SASEGT. The CDR3 length is 15 residues. The CDR3 spells CASSESPLAPDTQYF. CDR3 DNA: TGTGCCAGCAGTGAAAGCCCACTAGCGCCAGATACGCAGTATTTT.

The genes are TRBV13 and TRBJ2-7; D call uncertain. Germline lookup yields CDR1 PRHDT and CDR2 FYEKMQ (reference sequence). V was trimmed by 2 bases and J by 6 bases, leaving 14 bases between them. The CDR3 is made up of 14 amino acids. CDR3: CASSLPSTETEQYF. CDR3 DNA sequence: TGTGCCAGCAGCTTACCGTCGACGGAAACCGAGCAGTACTTC.

This chain uses TRBV6-5 with TRBJ2-7; possibly TRBD1 or TRBD2 for D (5 bases each). The CDR3 is 11 residues long. Germline loops: CDR1 MNHEY, CDR2 SVGAGI. The CDR3 is CATGPPFEQYF. The CDR3 nucleotides read TGTGCAACGGGGCCCCCGTTCGAGCAGTACTTC.

This sequence joins TRBV20-1 and TRBJ1-3, with no clear D. V shed 6 bases and J shed 4 bases, with 19 bases lying between them. The germline V gene encodes CDR1 DFQATT and CDR2 SNEGSKA (reference sequence). The CDR3 extends over 15 amino acids. The CDR3 region is CSAWTTRERGNTIYF. The CDR3 coding sequence is TGCAGTGCCTGGACGACCCGGGAGCGCGGAAACACCATATATTTT.

The chain has TRBV7-8 and TRBJ2-7, with 10 bases that match TRBD2. This CDR3 spans 14 amino acids. The germline V gene has CDR1 SGHVS and CDR2 FQNEAQ. J was trimmed by 4 bases and V by 0 bases; bases with no gene match: 0. CDR3 coding DNA: TGTGCCAGCAGCTTAGCTAGCGGGAGGTACGAGCAGTACTTC. It specifies CASSLASGRYEQYF.

This clonotype was counted a few times. V and J are TRBV28 and TRBJ2-2, with 9 bases lining up with TRBD2. The germline gives CDR1 MDHEN, CDR2 SYDVKM. The length of the CDR3 is 17 residues. The V segment lost 4 bases and the J segment 0 bases; nucleotides outside the gene matches: 6. The CDR3, as DNA: TGTGCCAGCAGTTCACCAGCTAGCGGGACGAACACCGGGGAGCTGTTTTTT. Encoded protein: CASSSPASGTNTGELFF.

This clonotype was found a few times. Here the CDR3 reads CASSYWSSYNEQFF. The CDR3 DNA sequence: TGTGCCAGCAGTTACTGGTCCTCCTACAATGAGCAGTTCTTC. The chain uses TRBV6-2 or TRBV6-3 and TRBJ2-1; D unresolved. CDR1 and CDR2 (germline): MNHEY, SVGEGT. CDR3 length equals 14 residues. Trimming cost V 1 base and J 0 bases, with 4 bases left between them.

In this sample, this clonotype turned up once. The chain carries TRBV20-1 and TRBJ2-2, with 11 bases fitting TRBD1. The germline CDR1 and CDR2 sequences are DFQATT and SNEGSKA (reference sequence). Unmatched junction bases numbered 5, after V lost 6 bases and J lost 5 bases. This CDR3 is built from 14 residues. The CDR3 protein is CSAGGQGATGELFF. In DNA form, the CDR3 reads TGCAGTGCGGGCGGACAGGGGGCAACCGGGGAGCTGTTTTTT.

The V call is TRBV9, the J call TRBJ2-3, with 7 bases matching TRBD1. The CDR3 contains 15 residues. The germline V gene encodes CDR1 SGDLS and CDR2 YYNGEE. The V gene end was trimmed by 0 bases and the J gene end by 3 bases; junction bases not matched to a gene: 4. The CDR3 loop reads CASSVEGQETDTQYF. CDR3 sequence (DNA): TGTGCCAGCAGCGTAGAAGGACAGGAAACAGATACGCAGTATTTT.

J is TRBJ2-2 and V is TRBV28; 9 nucleotides agree with TRBD2. The ends lost 6 bases at V and 5 bases at J; junction bases unmatched: 1. The CDR3 has 13 amino acids. CDR1 and CDR2 (germline): MDHEN, SYDVKM. As DNA, the CDR3 is TGTGCCAGCAGGGGACTAGCAACCGGGGAGCTGTTTTTT. As protein: CASRGLATGELFF.

The chain couples TRBV18 to TRBJ1-1; D is uncertain. V was trimmed by 4 bases and J by 1 base, leaving 10 bases between them. The CDR3 has 14 amino acids. Germline lookup yields CDR1 KGHSH and CDR2 LQKENI. CDR3 sequence: CASSRSWRNTEAFF. The CDR3 region has the DNA TGTGCCAGCTCACGATCCTGGAGGAACACTGAAGCTTTCTTT. The full variable domain, completed using reference TRBV18 and TRBJ1-1, is NAGVMQNPRHLVRRRGQEARLRCSPMKGHSHVYWYRQLPEEGLKFMVYLQKENIIDESGMPKERFSAEFPKEGPSILRIQQVVRGDSAAYFCASSRSWRNTEAFFGQGTRLTVV.

The chain links TRBV29-1 to TRBJ2-3, with D possibly called TRBD1 or TRBD2 (5 bases each). Germline V CDR1 and CDR2: SQVTM, ANQGSEA. V gave up 4 bases and J gave up 3 bases, with 17 bases separating them. The CDR3 contains 15 residues. The CDR3 DNA reads as TGCAGCGTTGGGGGACCCTCAAGGGGTACAGATACGCAGTATTTT. Translation: CSVGGPSRGTDTQYF.

V usage is TRBV7-8 and J usage is TRBJ2-3, with 9 bases identical to TRBD2. V was clipped by 5 bases and J by 5 bases; unmatched bases: 8. This CDR3 is 15 amino acids long. The germline CDR1 and CDR2 sequences are SGHVS and FQNEAQ. Here the CDR3 reads CASSLPRGGGDTQYF. The CDR3 nucleotides read TGTGCCAGCAGCCTGCCGCGGGGGGGTGGAGATACGCAGTATTTT.

The rearrangement uses TRBV27 and TRBJ2-7, with TRBD2 matching over 14 bases. Per the germline V gene, CDR1 is MNHEY and CDR2 is SMNVEV (reference sequence). The CDR3 sequence is 16 residues long. The V gene end was trimmed by 3 bases and the J gene end by 4 bases; junction bases not matched to a gene: 5. CDR3 bases: TGTGCCAGCAGTTTGACTAGCGGGGGGGCAATATACGAGCAGTACTTC. Protein sequence: CASSLTSGGAIYEQYF.

The chain recombines TRBV9 with TRBJ2-1, with unresolved D. The V gene's germline CDR1 is SGDLS and CDR2 YYNGEE. Trimming cost V 0 bases and J 8 bases, with 6 bases left between them. This CDR3 is 12 amino acids long. This chain's CDR3 is CASSVGNDEQFF. The CDR3 region has the DNA TGTGCCAGCAGCGTAGGTAACGATGAGCAGTTCTTC. Full variable domain (outside the CDR3, taken from reference TRBV9 and TRBJ2-1): DSGVTQTPKHLITATGQRVTLRCSPRSGDLSVYWYQQSLDQGLQFLIQYYNGEERAKGNILERFSAQQFPDLHSELNLSSLELGDSALYFCASSVGNDEQFFGPGTRLTVL.

V usage is TRBV6-5 and J usage is TRBJ2-1, with 9 bases matching TRBD2. The CDR3 extends over 16 amino acids. Germline trimming cut 0 bases from V and 3 bases from J; bases unmatched to any gene: 3. The germline V gene encodes CDR1 MNHEY and CDR2 SVGAGI. CDR3 region: CASSYSSGGNYNEQFF. CDR3 DNA: TGTGCCAGCAGTTACTCTAGCGGGGGTAACTACAATGAGCAGTTCTTC.

This chain links TRBV4-3 with TRBJ2-2; D gene uncertain. V was cut by 0 bases and J by 0 bases, with 17 bases left in between. This CDR3 has 19 amino acids. Germline V gene lookup returns CDR1 LGHNA and CDR2 YSLEER. The CDR3 nucleotides are TGCGCCAGCAGCCAAGATGATACAGCCCATGCCGCGAACACCGGGGAGCTGTTTTTT. As protein: CASSQDDTAHAANTGELFF.

This chain joins TRBV28 and TRBJ2-7; D might be TRBD1 (5 bases). V lost 3 bases and J lost 1, with 16 bases in between. CDR3 length: 16 residues. The germline V gene encodes CDR1 MDHEN and CDR2 SYDVKM. The CDR3 sequence: CASSFPRVAISYEQYF. For the CDR3, the DNA is TGTGCCAGCAGTTTCCCCAGGGTCGCTATTTCCTACGAGCAGTACTTC.

The J gene is TRBJ2-7, the V gene TRBV2; 7 bases align to TRBD1. The CDR3 is 13 amino acids. Germline loops: CDR1 SNHLY, CDR2 FYNNEI. V lost 7 bases to trimming and J lost 5 bases; unmatched junction nucleotides: 8. The CDR3 coding sequence is TGTGCCAGCACGAGGGACAGAGGCCACGAGCAGTACTTC. As protein: CASTRDRGHEQYF.

The rearrangement uses TRBV9 and TRBJ1-5, with TRBD1 matching 7 bases. Germline V gene lookup returns CDR1 SGDLS and CDR2 YYNGEE. The junction had 7 bases not matched to a gene; V was cut back by 4 bases and J by 3 bases. This CDR3 has 15 residues. CDR3 loop: CASSPLGTDNQPQHF. For the CDR3, the DNA is TGTGCCAGCAGCCCCCTAGGGACAGACAATCAGCCCCAGCATTTT.

V is TRBV4-1 and J is TRBJ1-5; the match to TRBD1 covers 7 bases. The V and J ends lost 5 bases and 4 bases, in that order; junction bases with no gene match: 11. CDR1 is MGHRA and CDR2 is YSYEKL in the germline V gene. The CDR3 covers 16 residues. The CDR3 is CASSVGTAPYNQPQHF. The CDR3, as DNA: TGCGCCAGCAGCGTAGGGACAGCGCCCTATAATCAGCCCCAGCATTTT.

The gene calls are TRBV28 and TRBJ1-3, with a possible D match to TRBD1 (5 bases). Trimming cost V 2 bases and J 2 bases, with 10 bases left between them. This CDR3 has 15 residues. The germline gives CDR1 MDHEN, CDR2 SYDVKM. The CDR3 reads CASSLGWGAGNTIYF. The CDR3, as DNA: TGTGCCAGCAGTTTAGGATGGGGGGCTGGAAACACCATATATTTT.

The chain carries TRBV28 and TRBJ1-3; possible D gene TRBD1, 5 bases. The germline V and J ends were trimmed by 3 bases and 5 bases, with 17 bases remaining between them. Germline CDR1 and CDR2: MDHEN and SYDVKM. This CDR3 region has 16 residues. The chain's CDR3 is CASSFSMWGGRNTIYF. In DNA form, the CDR3 reads TGTGCCAGCAGTTTCTCGATGTGGGGGGGGAGAAACACCATATATTTT.